This TCR beta chain derives from a study of OX40 agonist ivuxolimab in advanced cancers. Study background: The dose of intravenous ivuxolimab that patients received every 2 weeks ranged from 0.01 to 10 mg/kg. Overall study results and limits: Clonal expansion from baseline to week 6 occurred in both CD4+ and CD8+ T cells.

Of note for this clone: Its antigen is currently unknown.

From germline, CDR1 is LNHNV and CDR2 YYDKDF (reference sequence). This CDR3 has 21 residues. Trimming took 0 bases from V and 0 from J; bases not matched to a gene: 15. The protocol was immunoSEQ multiplex PCR, while the TCRdb copy is restricted to in-frame clones and leaves out a portion. The sample includes over 100,000 clones, around 93% of them seen just once. The rearrangement links TRBV15 to TRBJ2-3, with 10 positions matching TRBD2. The specimen was CD4+ or CD8+ T cells sorted from blood, collected in a trial of the OX40 agonist ivuxolimab. This TCR came from an adult with an advanced solid tumor such as melanoma, head and neck, liver or kidney cancer. The chain's CDR3 is CATSRDKGLAGEITSTDTQYF. The CDR3 DNA sequence: TGTGCCACCAGCAGAGATAAAGGTCTAGCGGGAGAGATTACTAGCACAGATACGCAGTATTTT.